The 2 T cell receptor beta chains below all came from one sample that was sequenced in a study of B cell selection in AIRE deficiency. Sorting defined conventional CD4 T cells as CD4+CD127+. Only in-frame clones appear in the TCRdb table, and some are missing; sequencing was by immunoSEQ multiplex PCR. The sample yields under 30,000 clones, less than 97% seen once. The sequencing sample was made of CD4+CD127+ conventional T cells sorted from PBMCs. These receptor sequences come from a human donor in good health.

In its sample, this clone was seen once. The V and J genes are TRBV5-1 and TRBJ2-5, with D perhaps TRBD1 (6 bases). The CDR3 is 13 residues long. Trimming shortened V by 0 bases and J by 6 bases, and 9 bases separated the two germline ends. Germline CDR1 and CDR2: SGHRS and YFSETQ. Here the CDR3 DNA reads TGCGCCAGCAGCTTGGGGGGGCCGAAGACCCAGTACTTC. Translated, it gives CASSLGGPKTQYF.

The V gene is TRBV6-6, the J gene TRBJ2-5; a weak D match, TRBD2 (5 bases). The V gene's germline CDR1 is MNHNY and CDR2 SVGAGI (reference sequence). V shed 6 bases and J shed 1 base, with 9 bases lying between them. This CDR3 region has 13 residues. This CDR3 is CASRTGVQETQYF. DNA for the CDR3: TGTGCCAGCAGAACCGGGGTCCAAGAGACCCAGTACTTC.